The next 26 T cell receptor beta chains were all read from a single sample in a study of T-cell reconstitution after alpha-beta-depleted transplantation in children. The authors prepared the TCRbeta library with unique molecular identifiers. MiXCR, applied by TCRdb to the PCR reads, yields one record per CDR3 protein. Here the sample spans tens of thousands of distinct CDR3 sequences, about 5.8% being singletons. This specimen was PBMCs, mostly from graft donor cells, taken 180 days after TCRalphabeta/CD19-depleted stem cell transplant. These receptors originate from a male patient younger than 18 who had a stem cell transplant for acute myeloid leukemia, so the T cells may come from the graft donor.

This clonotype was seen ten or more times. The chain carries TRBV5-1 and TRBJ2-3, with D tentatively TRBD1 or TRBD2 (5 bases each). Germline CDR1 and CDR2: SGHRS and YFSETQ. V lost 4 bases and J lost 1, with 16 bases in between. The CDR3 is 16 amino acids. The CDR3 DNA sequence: TGCGCCAGCAGCCATGGGACGGACCTAGGCACAGATACGCAGTATTTT. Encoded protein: CASSHGTDLGTDTQYF. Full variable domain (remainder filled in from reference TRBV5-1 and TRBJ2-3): KAGVTQTPRYLIKTRGQQVTLSCSPISGHRSVSWYQQTPGQGLQFLFEYFSETQRNKGNFPGRFSGRQFSNSRSEMNVSTLELGDSALYLCASSHGTDLGTDTQYFGPGTRLTVL.

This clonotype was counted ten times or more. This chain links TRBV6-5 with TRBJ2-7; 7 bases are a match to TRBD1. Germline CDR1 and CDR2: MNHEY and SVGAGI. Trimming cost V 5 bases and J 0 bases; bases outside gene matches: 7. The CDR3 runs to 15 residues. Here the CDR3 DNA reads TGTGCCAGCAGTAACAGGGGAGTCGGCTCCTACGAGCAGTACTTC. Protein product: CASSNRGVGSYEQYF.

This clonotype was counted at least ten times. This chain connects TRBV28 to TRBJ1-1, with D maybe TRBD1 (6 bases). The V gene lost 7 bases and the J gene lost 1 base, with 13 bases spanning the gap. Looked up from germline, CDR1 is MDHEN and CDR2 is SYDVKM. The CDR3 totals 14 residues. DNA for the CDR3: TGTGCCAGCAAACAGGGAATGGGGAACACTGAAGCTTTCTTT. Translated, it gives CASKQGMGNTEAFF.

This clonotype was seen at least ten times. The CDR3 DNA follows: TGTGCCAGCAGCGTAGCTACATTGGGGCTTAGCGGGAGCTCCTACAATGAGCAGTTCTTC. Amino acids: CASSVATLGLSGSSYNEQFF. The chain recombines TRBV9 with TRBJ2-1, with 9 bases that match TRBD2. The length of the CDR3 is 20 residues. The germline V gene encodes CDR1 SGDLS and CDR2 YYNGEE. The J segment lost 0 bases and the V segment lost 0 bases, leaving 13 bases of the junction unmatched.

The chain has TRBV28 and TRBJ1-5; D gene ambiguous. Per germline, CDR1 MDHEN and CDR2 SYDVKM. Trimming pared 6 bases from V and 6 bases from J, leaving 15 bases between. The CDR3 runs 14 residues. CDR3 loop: CASSYPLGGQPQHF. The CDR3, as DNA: TGTGCCAGCAGCTACCCGCTAGGAGGTCAGCCCCAGCATTTT.

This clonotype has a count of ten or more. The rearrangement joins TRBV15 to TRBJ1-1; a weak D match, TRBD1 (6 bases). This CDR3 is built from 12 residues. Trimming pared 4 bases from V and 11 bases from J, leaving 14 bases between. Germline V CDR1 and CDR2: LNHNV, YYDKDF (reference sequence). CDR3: CATSILTGSAFF. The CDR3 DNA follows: TGTGCCACCAGCATACTGACAGGCAGCGCTTTCTTT.

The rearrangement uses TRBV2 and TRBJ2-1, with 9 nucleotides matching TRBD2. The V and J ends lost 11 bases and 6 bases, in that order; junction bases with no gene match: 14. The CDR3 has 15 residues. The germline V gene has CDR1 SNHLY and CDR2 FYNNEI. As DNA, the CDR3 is TGTGCCCTCCGACTCCTTAGCGGGAGTTTCAATGAGCAGTTCTTC. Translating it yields CALRLLSGSFNEQFF. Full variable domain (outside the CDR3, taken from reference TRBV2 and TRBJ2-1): EPEVTQTPSHQVTQMGQEVILRCVPISNHLYFYWYRQILGQKVEFLVSFYNNEISEKSEIFDDQFSVERPDGSNFTLKIRSTKLEDSAMYFCALRLLSGSFNEQFFGPGTRLTVL.

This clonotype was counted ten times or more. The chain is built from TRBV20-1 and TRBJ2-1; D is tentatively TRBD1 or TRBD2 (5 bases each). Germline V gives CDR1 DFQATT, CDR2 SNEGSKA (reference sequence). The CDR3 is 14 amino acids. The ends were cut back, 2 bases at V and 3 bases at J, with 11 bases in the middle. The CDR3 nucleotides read TGCAGTGCTAGATGGTCAGGGAGCTACAATGAGCAGTTCTTC. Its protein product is CSARWSGSYNEQFF.

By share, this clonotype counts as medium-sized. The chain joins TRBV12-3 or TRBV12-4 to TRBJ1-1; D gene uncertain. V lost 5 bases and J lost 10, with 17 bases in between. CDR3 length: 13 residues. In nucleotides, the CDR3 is TGTGCCAGCAGTCCCTGGGAGGGAGGCTCAGCTTTCTTT. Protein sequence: CASSPWEGGSAFF.

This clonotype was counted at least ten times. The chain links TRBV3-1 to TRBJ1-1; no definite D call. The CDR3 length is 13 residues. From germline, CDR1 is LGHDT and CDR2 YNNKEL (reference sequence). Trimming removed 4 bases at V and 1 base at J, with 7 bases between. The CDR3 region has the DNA TGTGCCAGCAGCCCGAGCAAGAACACTGAAGCTTTCTTT. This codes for CASSPSKNTEAFF.

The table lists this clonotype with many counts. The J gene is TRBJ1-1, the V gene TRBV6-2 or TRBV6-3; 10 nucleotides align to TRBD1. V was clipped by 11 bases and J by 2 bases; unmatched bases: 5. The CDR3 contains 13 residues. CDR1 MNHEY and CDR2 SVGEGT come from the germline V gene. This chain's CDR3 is CAATGGSNTEAFF. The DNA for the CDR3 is TGTGCCGCGACAGGGGGCAGTAACACTGAAGCTTTCTTT.

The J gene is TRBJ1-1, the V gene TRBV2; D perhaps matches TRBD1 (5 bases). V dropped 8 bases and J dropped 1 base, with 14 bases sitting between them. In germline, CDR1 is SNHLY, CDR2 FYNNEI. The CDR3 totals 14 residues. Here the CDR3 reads CASRRDSTNTEAFF. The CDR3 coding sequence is TGTGCCAGCCGTCGGGACTCCACGAACACTGAAGCTTTCTTT.

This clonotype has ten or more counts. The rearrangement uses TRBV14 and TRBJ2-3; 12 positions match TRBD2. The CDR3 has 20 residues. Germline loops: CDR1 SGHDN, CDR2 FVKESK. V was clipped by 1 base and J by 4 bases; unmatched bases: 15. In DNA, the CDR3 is TGTGCCAGCAGCCAAGGGCGAACGACTAGCGGGAGTCCTGGCCCAGATACGCAGTATTTT. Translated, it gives CASSQGRTTSGSPGPDTQYF.

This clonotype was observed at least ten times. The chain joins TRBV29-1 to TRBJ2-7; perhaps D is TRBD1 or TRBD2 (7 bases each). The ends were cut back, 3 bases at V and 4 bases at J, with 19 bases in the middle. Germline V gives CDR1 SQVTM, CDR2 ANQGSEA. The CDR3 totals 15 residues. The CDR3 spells CSVDGGRGLGYEQYF. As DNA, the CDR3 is TGCAGCGTTGATGGGGGGAGGGGGCTTGGATACGAGCAGTACTTC.

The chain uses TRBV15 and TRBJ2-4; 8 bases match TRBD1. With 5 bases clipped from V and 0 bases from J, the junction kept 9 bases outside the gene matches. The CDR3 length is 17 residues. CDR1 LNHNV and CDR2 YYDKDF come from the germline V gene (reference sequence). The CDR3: CATSGGGQALAKNIQYF. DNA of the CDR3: TGTGCCACCAGCGGAGGGGGACAGGCACTAGCCAAAAACATTCAGTACTTC.

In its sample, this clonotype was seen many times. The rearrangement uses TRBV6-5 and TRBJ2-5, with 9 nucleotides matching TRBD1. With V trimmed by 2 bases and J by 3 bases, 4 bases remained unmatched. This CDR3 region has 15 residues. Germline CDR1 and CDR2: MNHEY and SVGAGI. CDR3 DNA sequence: TGTGCCAGCAGTTACAGCGGGACAGGGAAAGAGACCCAGTACTTC. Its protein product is CASSYSGTGKETQYF.

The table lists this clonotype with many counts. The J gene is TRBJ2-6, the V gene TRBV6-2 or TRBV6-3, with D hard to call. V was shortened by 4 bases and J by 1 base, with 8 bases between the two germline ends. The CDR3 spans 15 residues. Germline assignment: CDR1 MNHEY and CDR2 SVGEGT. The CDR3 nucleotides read TGTGCCAGCAGTTTCCCAGCGTCTGGGGCCAACGTCCTGACTTTC. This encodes CASSFPASGANVLTF.

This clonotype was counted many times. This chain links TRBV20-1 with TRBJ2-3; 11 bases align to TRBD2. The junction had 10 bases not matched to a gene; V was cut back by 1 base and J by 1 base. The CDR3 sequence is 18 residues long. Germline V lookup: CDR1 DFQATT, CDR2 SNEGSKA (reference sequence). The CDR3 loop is CSARVLAGGAAGTDTQYF. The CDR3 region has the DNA TGCAGTGCTAGAGTTTTAGCGGGAGGGGCAGCTGGCACAGATACGCAGTATTTT.

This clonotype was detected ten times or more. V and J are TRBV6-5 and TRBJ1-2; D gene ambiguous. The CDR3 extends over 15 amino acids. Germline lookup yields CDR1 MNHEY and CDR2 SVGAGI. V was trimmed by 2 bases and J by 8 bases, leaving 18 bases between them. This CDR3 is CASSYEVNLYGGYTF. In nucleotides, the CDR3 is TGTGCCAGCAGTTACGAGGTCAATCTCTATGGCGGCTACACCTTC.

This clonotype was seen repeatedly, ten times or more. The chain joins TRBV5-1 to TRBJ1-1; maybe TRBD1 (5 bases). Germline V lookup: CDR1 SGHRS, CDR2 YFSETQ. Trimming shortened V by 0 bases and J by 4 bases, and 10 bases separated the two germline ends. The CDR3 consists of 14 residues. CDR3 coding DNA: TGCGCCAGCAGCTTGGGGGGACTGGGCACTGAAGCTTTCTTT. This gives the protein CASSLGGLGTEAFF.

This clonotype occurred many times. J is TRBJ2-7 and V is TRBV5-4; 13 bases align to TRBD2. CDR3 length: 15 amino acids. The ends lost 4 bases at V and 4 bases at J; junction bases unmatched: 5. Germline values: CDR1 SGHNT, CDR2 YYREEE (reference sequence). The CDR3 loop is CASSPGLAGVYEQYF. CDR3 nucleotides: TGTGCCAGCAGCCCCGGACTAGCGGGAGTATACGAGCAGTACTTC.

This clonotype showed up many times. The CDR3 region is CASSLGISGGELFF. For the CDR3, the DNA is TGTGCCAGCAGCTTAGGGATTAGCGGCGGGGAGCTGTTTTTT. This chain joins TRBV11-3 and TRBJ2-2; D may be TRBD2 (6 bases). The germline V gene has CDR1 SGHNT and CDR2 YENEEA. The CDR3 is 14 residues long. V was pared by 1 base and J by 7 bases, with 10 bases between.

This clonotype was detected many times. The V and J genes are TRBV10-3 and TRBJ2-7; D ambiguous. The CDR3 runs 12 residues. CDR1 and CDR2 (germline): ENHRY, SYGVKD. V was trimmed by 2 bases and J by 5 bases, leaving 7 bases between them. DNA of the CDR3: TGTGCCATCAGTGAGGCAGTGCACGAGCAGTACTTC. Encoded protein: CAISEAVHEQYF.

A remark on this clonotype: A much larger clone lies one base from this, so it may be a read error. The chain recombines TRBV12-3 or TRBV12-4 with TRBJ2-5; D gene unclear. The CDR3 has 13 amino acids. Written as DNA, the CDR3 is TGTGCCAGCAGTTTAGTGGGTCCAGAGACCCTGTACTTC. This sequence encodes CASSLVGPETLYF.

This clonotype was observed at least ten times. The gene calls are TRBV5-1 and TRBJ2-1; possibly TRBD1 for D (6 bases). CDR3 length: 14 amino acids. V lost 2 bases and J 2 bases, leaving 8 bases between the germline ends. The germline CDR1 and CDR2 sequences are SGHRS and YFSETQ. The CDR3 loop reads CASSFGQTYNEQFF. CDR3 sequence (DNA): TGCGCCAGCAGCTTTGGACAGACCTACAATGAGCAGTTCTTC.

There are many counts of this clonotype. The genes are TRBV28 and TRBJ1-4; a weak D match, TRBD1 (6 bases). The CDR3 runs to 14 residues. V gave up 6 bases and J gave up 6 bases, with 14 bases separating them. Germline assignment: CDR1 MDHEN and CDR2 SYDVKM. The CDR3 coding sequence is TGTGCCAGCAGCCGACAGGCCTTAGATGAAAAACTGTTTTTT. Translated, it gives CASSRQALDEKLFF.